The 31 T cell receptor beta chains reported below all come from one sample, sequenced in a study of T cell repertoires in cytomegalovirus infection. No antigen has been identified for these receptors. TCRdb itself ran the reads through MiXCR, one entry per CDR3 protein. Among roughly 860,000 distinct CDR3 sequences listed, less than 35% were seen once. Sequencing used cultured CD8+ T cells from PBMCs, obtained from culture after CMV antigen stimulation. All receptors derive from a human donor in good health (CMV status not recorded). Some clones in this sample may be carry-over from other donors' samples.

Turning to this clonotype: This sequence may be a read error, since a much larger clone differs from it by one base. The chain employs TRBV7-6 and TRBJ2-2, with 8 bases matching TRBD1. The junction had 10 bases not matched to a gene; V was cut back by 9 bases and J by 4 bases. Germline-derived CDR1 and CDR2 are SGHVS and FNYEAQ. The CDR3 is 15 residues long. CDR3 nucleotide sequence: TGTGCCAGGACCCTTACAGGGACAGGCACCGGGGAGCTGTTTTTT. Protein sequence: CARTLTGTGTGELFF.

The rearrangement joins TRBV19 to TRBJ2-1, with a weak D call TRBD2 (5 bases). This CDR3 comprises 15 residues. Per the germline V gene, CDR1 is LNHDA and CDR2 is SQIVND (reference sequence). V lost 8 bases and J lost 8, with 22 bases in between. CDR3 sequence: CASDTAGHKRHEQFF. In DNA, the CDR3 is TGTGCCAGTGATACTGCGGGCCATAAGAGGCATGAGCAGTTCTTC.

This clonotype was seen more than once but under ten times. The chain uses TRBV2 and TRBJ1-5; 8 nucleotides line up with TRBD1. The junction had 7 bases not matched to a gene; V was cut back by 5 bases and J by 4 bases. The length of the CDR3 is 15 residues. Germline CDR1 and CDR2: SNHLY and FYNNEI. CDR3 coding DNA: TGTGCCAGCAGTCCGGGCAGGGGGCCGAATCAGCCCCAGCATTTT. Translating it yields CASSPGRGPNQPQHF.

Many counts were recorded for this clonotype. J is TRBJ2-1 and V is TRBV7-2, with 9 bases fitting TRBD1. Germline trimming cut 2 bases from V and 8 bases from J; bases unmatched to any gene: 13. The CDR3 runs to 17 residues. Germline assignment: CDR1 SGHTA and CDR2 FQGNSA. The CDR3 DNA reads TGTGCCAGCAGCTTATATTCGACGGACAGGGGTCTCGATGAGCAGTTCTTC. The encoded protein is CASSLYSTDRGLDEQFF.

This clonotype was seen many times. The chain joins TRBV7-8 to TRBJ1-5; 9 bases match TRBD1. CDR3 size: 16 residues. CDR1 is SGHVS, CDR2 FQNEAQ, per germline. V shed 1 base and J 3 bases; nucleotides not matched to a gene: 4. CDR3 sequence reads: CASSLEGTGSNQPQHF. The DNA for the CDR3 is TGTGCCAGCAGCTTAGAAGGGACAGGGTCCAATCAGCCCCAGCATTTT. The entire variable domain, with the rest obtained from reference TRBV7-8 and TRBJ1-5, is as follows: GAGVSQSPRYKVAKRGQDVALRCDPISGHVSLFWYQQALGQGPEFLTYFQNEAQLDKSGLPSDRFFAERPEGSVSTLKIQRTQQEDSAVYLCASSLEGTGSNQPQHFGDGTRLSIL.

J is TRBJ1-6 and V is TRBV10-3, with 7 bases matching TRBD1. Germline CDR1 ENHRY, CDR2 SYGVKD. The CDR3 runs to 15 residues. V shed 0 bases, J shed 6 bases, and the junction held 2 bases outside the gene matches. The CDR3 nucleotides read TGTGCCATCAGTGAGTCGGGACAGTTTAATTCACCCCTCCACTTT. It encodes CAISESGQFNSPLHF.

This clonotype was observed a handful of times. The chain carries TRBV7-9 and TRBJ1-4, with 7 nucleotides matching TRBD1. Per germline, CDR1 SEHNR and CDR2 FQNEAQ (reference sequence). The CDR3 contains 19 residues. The trim removed 10 bases at V and 7 bases at J, leaving 27 bases unmatched. This chain's CDR3 is CATRSGHRDSISDPEKLFF. DNA for the CDR3: TGTGCCACCAGGTCTGGGCACCGGGACAGTATCTCCGACCCTGAAAAACTGTTTTTT.

This chain connects TRBV12-3 or TRBV12-4 to TRBJ1-5, with 9 bases that match TRBD1. Losses at the gene ends were 5 bases for V and 0 bases for J; bases not matched to a gene: 5. The CDR3 is 16 residues long. The CDR3 DNA reads TGTGCCAGCAGTGGGACAGGGCTTAATAGCAATCAGCCCCAGCATTTT. Its protein is CASSGTGLNSNQPQHF.

The table lists this clonotype with a few counts. The chain is built from TRBV7-9 and TRBJ2-1; D remains ambiguous. The germline V and J ends were trimmed by 6 bases and 8 bases, with 11 bases remaining between them. The CDR3 totals 12 residues. From germline, CDR1 is SEHNR and CDR2 FQNEAQ (reference sequence). In DNA, the CDR3 is TGTGCCAGCAGGCTAACTGAGGATGAGCAGTTCTTC. It translates to CASRLTEDEQFF.

The chain uses TRBV7-4 and TRBJ2-7, with TRBD1 identical over 7 bases. Germline CDR1 is SGHVT and CDR2 is SQSDAQ. The CDR3 totals 15 residues. V trimming: 5 bases; J trimming: 0 bases; junction bases outside the gene matches: 7. CDR3 nucleotides: TGTGCCAGCAGCCCCGACAGGGTTCACTCCTACGAGCAGTACTTC. It encodes CASSPDRVHSYEQYF.

The gene calls are TRBV3-1 and TRBJ1-4; D remains unclear. Trimming shortened V by 4 bases and J by 4 bases, and 10 bases separated the two germline ends. Looked up from germline, CDR1 is LGHDT and CDR2 is YNNKEL (reference sequence). This CDR3 region has 14 residues. The CDR3 sequence is CASSPTDLNEKLFF. The CDR3 region has the DNA TGTGCCAGCAGCCCGACCGACCTTAATGAAAAACTGTTTTTT.

The chain uses TRBV7-9 and TRBJ2-1, with D possibly matching TRBD1 (6 bases). Trimming took 6 bases from V and 0 from J, leaving 18 bases between them. Germline CDR1 reads SEHNR; CDR2 reads FQNEAQ (reference sequence). The CDR3 consists of 17 residues. The CDR3 nucleotides are TGTGCCAGCAGAGGGGGATTAGACTTGAGCTCCTACAATGAGCAGTTCTTC. Translated: CASRGGLDLSSYNEQFF.

This clonotype was picked up many times. Written as DNA, the CDR3 is TGTGCCAGCAGCCCCACACCTTGGGGCGGGAACACTGAAGCTTTCTTT. Protein sequence: CASSPTPWGGNTEAFF. V gene TRBV6-1 combines with J gene TRBJ1-1; TRBD1 is a possible D gene (5 bases). V was pared by 6 bases and J by 1 base, with 18 bases between. The CDR3 has 16 amino acids. Looked up from germline, CDR1 is MNHNS and CDR2 is SASEGT.

This clonotype was counted between two and nine times. The chain is built from TRBV6-1 and TRBJ2-1; D call uncertain. Germline V gene lookup returns CDR1 MNHNS and CDR2 SASEGT. The CDR3 has 15 residues. V was shortened by 1 base and J by 2 bases, with 9 bases between the two germline ends. CDR3 in DNA: TGTGCCAGCAGTGAAGAACCTTTTACCTACAATGAGCAGTTCTTC. Its translation: CASSEEPFTYNEQFF.

This clonotype showed up just a few times. The V gene is TRBV5-5, the J gene TRBJ2-1; TRBD2 aligns across 8 bases. CDR1 and CDR2 (germline): SGHKS, YYEKEE (reference sequence). The trim removed 4 bases at V and 6 bases at J, leaving 3 bases unmatched. This CDR3 contains 13 residues. The CDR3 DNA follows: TGTGCCAGCAGCGACGGGGGGGCCAATGAGCAGTTCTTC. Translated: CASSDGGANEQFF.

V is TRBV6-5 and J is TRBJ2-2, with unresolved D. CDR1 is MNHEY and CDR2 is SVGAGI in the germline V gene. Trimming took off 2 bases at V and 0 bases at J, with 10 bases between the two ends. This CDR3 region has 16 residues. The CDR3 region has the DNA TGTGCCAGCAGTTACCGGTTGTCCCCGAACACCGGGGAGCTGTTTTTT. Its translation: CASSYRLSPNTGELFF.

This clonotype appeared a few times. DNA for the CDR3: TGCAGCGTTGTAGAGGGGCCTAATGAAAAACTGTTTTTT. It specifies CSVVEGPNEKLFF. The chain carries TRBV29-1 and TRBJ1-4, with a weak D call TRBD1 (5 bases). The CDR3 runs 13 residues. The V end lost 4 bases, the J end lost 3 bases, and 9 bases lay between the germline ends. Germline CDR1 and CDR2: SQVTM and ANQGSEA.

Here the CDR3 reads CSASGPGLYYNEQFF. CDR3 DNA: TGCAGTGCTAGTGGCCCGGGACTTTATTACAATGAGCAGTTCTTC. V gene TRBV20-1 combines with J gene TRBJ2-1, with D possibly TRBD2 on 6 matching bases. Per germline, CDR1 DFQATT and CDR2 SNEGSKA (reference sequence). This CDR3 is 15 amino acids long. The V gene lost 3 bases and the J gene lost 4 bases, with 16 bases spanning the gap.

This clonotype was counted many times. V and J are TRBV4-1 and TRBJ1-1, with D maybe TRBD1 (6 bases). Germline V gene lookup returns CDR1 MGHRA and CDR2 YSYEKL. The CDR3 has 16 residues. The V and J ends lost 6 bases and 5 bases respectively, with 22 bases between them. As DNA, the CDR3 is TGCGCCAGCAGTCGCGAGGGGGGCAGGGTAACAACTGAAGCTTTCTTT. It is translated as CASSREGGRVTTEAFF.

In the case of this clonotype: A much larger clone differs by one base, so this may be a read error. The CDR3 bases are TGTGCCAACAGCCCGGGACAGGGGTGGAATGAGCAGTTCTTC. Encoded protein: CANSPGQGWNEQFF. The chain couples TRBV7-8 to TRBJ2-1, with 10 bases aligning to TRBD1. Looked up from germline, CDR1 is SGHVS and CDR2 is FQNEAQ. The CDR3 spans 14 residues. Combining the CDR3 with reference TRBV7-8 and TRBJ2-1 gives the whole variable domain GAGVSQSPRYKVAKRGQDVALRCDPISGHVSLFWYQQALGQGPEFLTYFQNEAQLDKSGLPSDRFFAERPEGSVSTLKIQRTQQEDSAVYLCANSPGQGWNEQFFGPGTRLTVL.

The chain couples TRBV7-9 to TRBJ2-2; possible D gene TRBD1, 5 bases. Looked up from germline, CDR1 is SEHNR and CDR2 is FQNEAQ (reference sequence). The CDR3 length is 12 residues. With 11 bases removed from V and 5 bases from J, the gap between germline ends came to 12 bases. CDR3 DNA: TGTGCCTGTGAACAGGAGACCGGGGAGCTGTTTTTT. It encodes CACEQETGELFF. Combining the CDR3 with reference TRBV7-9 and TRBJ2-2 gives the whole variable domain DTGVSQNPRHKITKRGQNVTFRCDPISEHNRLYWYRQTLGQGPEFLTYFQNEAQLEKSRLLSDRFSAERPKGSFSTLEIQRTEQGDSAMYLCACEQETGELFFGEGSRLTVL.

This clonotype was seen repeatedly, ten times or more. This CDR3 is CASRQGDTLAGSQETQYF. In DNA form, the CDR3 reads TGTGCCAGCCGGCAAGGGGACACTTTAGCGGGGAGCCAAGAGACCCAGTACTTC. This chain uses TRBV11-2 with TRBJ2-5; 8 bases match TRBD2. The CDR3 covers 18 residues. Unmatched junction bases numbered 18, after V lost 8 bases and J lost 1 base. The germline CDR1 and CDR2 sequences are SGHAT and FQNNGV.

The chain combines TRBV12-3 or TRBV12-4 with TRBJ1-6, with D unclear. Trimming removed 1 base at V and 9 bases at J, with 7 bases between. CDR3 length equals 13 residues. The DNA for the CDR3 is TGTGCCAGCAGTTTAGGAATCGGTTCACCCCTCCACTTT. Translation gives CASSLGIGSPLHF.

This sequence joins TRBV6-6 and TRBJ2-5; the D gene is possibly TRBD1 (5 bases). V dropped 2 bases and J dropped 5 bases, with 12 bases sitting between them. The germline V gene has CDR1 MNHNY and CDR2 SVGAGI (reference sequence). The CDR3 extends over 14 amino acids. The CDR3 loop is CASSYVMAGETQYF. Here the CDR3 DNA reads TGTGCCAGCAGTTACGTCATGGCAGGGGAGACCCAGTACTTC.

The genes are TRBV6-4 and TRBJ2-7; 8 bases fit TRBD1. The V and J ends lost 6 bases and 6 bases, in that order; junction bases with no gene match: 10. Per the germline V gene, CDR1 is MRHNA and CDR2 is SNTAGT. The CDR3 totals 14 residues. CDR3 sequence reads: CASSGTGKRVEQYF. CDR3 bases: TGTGCCAGCAGCGGGACAGGAAAAAGGGTCGAGCAGTACTTC.

In DNA form, the CDR3 reads TGTGCCAGCAGCTCAAGACAGGGGAGGAGGGAGACCCAGTACTTC. Its protein product is CASSSRQGRRETQYF. The V gene is TRBV12-3 or TRBV12-4, the J gene TRBJ2-5; 8 bases fit TRBD1. The CDR3 runs to 15 residues. The ends lost 6 bases at V and 5 bases at J; junction bases unmatched: 11.

The table lists this clonotype with a few counts. The gene calls are TRBV7-6 and TRBJ2-1, with 9 bases matching TRBD1. Germline assignment: CDR1 SGHVS and CDR2 FNYEAQ. Trimming removed 8 bases from V and 2 bases from J; junction bases left unmatched: 7. This CDR3 is 15 amino acids long. The DNA of the CDR3 is TGTGCCAGCGGAACGACAGGGGGGGCCTACAATGAGCAGTTCTTC. Translated: CASGTTGGAYNEQFF.

The chain carries TRBV5-1 and TRBJ2-6; a possible D gene is TRBD2 (6 bases). This CDR3 is built from 15 residues. The germline V gene has CDR1 SGHRS and CDR2 YFSETQ. Trimming stripped 6 bases from V and 4 bases from J, with 14 bases between. The CDR3 DNA sequence: TGCGCCAGCAAGGAAGGGGCGGGAGGGGCCAACGTCCTGACTTTC. It specifies CASKEGAGGANVLTF.

The chain couples TRBV20-1 to TRBJ2-7; 10 nucleotides agree with TRBD1. V lost 5 bases and J lost 6; bases outside the gene matches: 16. The length of the CDR3 is 16 residues. CDR1 is DFQATT and CDR2 is SNEGSKA in the germline V gene (reference sequence). The CDR3 here is CSAWPVVGTGAVEQYF. The CDR3, as DNA: TGCAGTGCTTGGCCAGTAGTTGGGACAGGGGCTGTCGAGCAGTACTTC.

This clonotype turned up a few times. The rearrangement uses TRBV7-9 and TRBJ2-7; the D is unclear. In germline, CDR1 is SEHNR, CDR2 FQNEAQ (reference sequence). V was shortened by 4 bases and J by 5 bases, with 21 bases between the two germline ends. The CDR3 is 16 amino acids. This CDR3 reads CASSYSPPGEKHEQYF. DNA for the CDR3: TGTGCCAGCAGCTATAGCCCCCCTGGAGAGAAACACGAGCAGTACTTC.

The chain joins TRBV5-5 to TRBJ2-7, with 7 positions matching TRBD2. Germline V gene sequence: CDR1 SGHKS, CDR2 YYEKEE (reference sequence). The trim removed 4 bases at V and 1 base at J, leaving 5 bases unmatched. The CDR3 totals 14 residues. Written as DNA, the CDR3 is TGTGCCAGCAGCGGAAGCGGGGCATCCTACGAGCAGTACTTC. Its translation: CASSGSGASYEQYF.